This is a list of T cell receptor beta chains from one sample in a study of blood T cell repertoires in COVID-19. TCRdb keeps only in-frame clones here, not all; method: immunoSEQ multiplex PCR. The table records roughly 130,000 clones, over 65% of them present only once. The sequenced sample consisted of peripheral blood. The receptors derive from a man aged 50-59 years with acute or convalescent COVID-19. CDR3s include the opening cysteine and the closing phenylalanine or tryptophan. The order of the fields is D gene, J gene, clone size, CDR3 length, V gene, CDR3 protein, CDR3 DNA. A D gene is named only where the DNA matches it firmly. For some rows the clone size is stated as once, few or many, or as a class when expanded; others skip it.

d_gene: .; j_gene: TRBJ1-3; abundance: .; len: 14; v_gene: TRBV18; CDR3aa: CASSPSQSGNTIYF; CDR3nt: TGTGCCAGCTCACCATCACAATCTGGAAACACCATATATTTT
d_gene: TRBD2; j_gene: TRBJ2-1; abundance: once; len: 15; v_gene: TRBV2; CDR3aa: CASSGGLAGSNEQFF; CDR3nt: TGTGCCAGCAGTGGGGGACTAGCGGGGAGTAATGAGCAGTTCTTC
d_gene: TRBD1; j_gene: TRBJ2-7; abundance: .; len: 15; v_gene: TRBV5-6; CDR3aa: CASSLEQGVPYEQYF; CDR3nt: TGTGCCAGCAGCTTGGAGCAGGGGGTCCCCTACGAGCAGTACTTC
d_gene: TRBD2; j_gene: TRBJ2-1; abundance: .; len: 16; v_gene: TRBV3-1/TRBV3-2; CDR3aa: CASSEQLGLVHNEQFF; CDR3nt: TGTGCCAGCAGCGAACAATTGGGACTAGTGCACAATGAGCAGTTCTTC
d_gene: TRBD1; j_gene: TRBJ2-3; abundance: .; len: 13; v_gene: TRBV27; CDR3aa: CASTKTGSDTQYF; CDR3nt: TGTGCCAGCACCAAGACAGGGTCAGATACGCAGTATTTT
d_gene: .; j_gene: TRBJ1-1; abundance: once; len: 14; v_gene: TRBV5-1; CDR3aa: CASSLATGNTEAFF; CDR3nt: TGCGCCAGCAGCTTGGCCACCGGGAACACTGAAGCTTTCTTT
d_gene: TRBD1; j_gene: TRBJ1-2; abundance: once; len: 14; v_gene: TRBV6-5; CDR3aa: CASSKQGLGYGYTF; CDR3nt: TGTGCCAGCAGTAAACAGGGGTTGGGCTATGGCTACACCTTC
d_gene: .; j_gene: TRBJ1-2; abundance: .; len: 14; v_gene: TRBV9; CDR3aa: CASSVVPAGYGYTF; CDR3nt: TGTGCCAGCAGCGTAGTTCCGGCAGGCTATGGCTACACCTTC
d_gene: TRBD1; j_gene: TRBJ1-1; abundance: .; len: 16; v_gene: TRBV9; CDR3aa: CASSPNLQGANSEAFF; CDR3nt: TGTGCCAGCAGCCCGAACCTACAGGGGGCTAACTCTGAAGCTTTCTTT
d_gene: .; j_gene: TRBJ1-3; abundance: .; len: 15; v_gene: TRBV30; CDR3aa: CAWSTGALSGNTIYF; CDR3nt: TGTGCCTGGAGTACAGGCGCCCTCTCTGGAAACACCATATATTTT
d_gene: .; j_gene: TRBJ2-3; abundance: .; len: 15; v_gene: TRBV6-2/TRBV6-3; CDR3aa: CASSYTAGGLNTQYF; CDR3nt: TGTGCCAGCAGTTACACGGCAGGGGGGTTGAATACGCAGTATTTT
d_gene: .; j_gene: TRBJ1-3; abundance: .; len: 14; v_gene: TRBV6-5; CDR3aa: CASRDQGSGNTIYF; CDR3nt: TGTGCCAGCAGAGATCAGGGATCTGGAAACACCATATATTTT
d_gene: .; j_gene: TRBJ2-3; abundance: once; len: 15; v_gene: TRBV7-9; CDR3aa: CASSLGAVSTDTQYF; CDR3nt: TGTGCCAGCTCCTTAGGGGCAGTGAGCACAGATACGCAGTATTTT
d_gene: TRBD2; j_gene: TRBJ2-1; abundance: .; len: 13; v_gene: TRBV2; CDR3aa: CASSVASGDEQFF; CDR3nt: TGTGCCAGCAGTGTGGCTAGCGGAGATGAGCAGTTCTTC
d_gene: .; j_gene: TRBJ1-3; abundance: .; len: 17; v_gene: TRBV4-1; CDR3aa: CASSQWVSGGSGNTIYF; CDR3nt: TGCGCCAGCAGCCAATGGGTTTCGGGGGGCTCTGGAAACACCATATATTTT
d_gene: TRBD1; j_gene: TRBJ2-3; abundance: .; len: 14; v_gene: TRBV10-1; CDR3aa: CASSVQGASDTQYF; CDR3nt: TGCGCCAGCAGTGTCCAGGGGGCATCAGATACGCAGTATTTT
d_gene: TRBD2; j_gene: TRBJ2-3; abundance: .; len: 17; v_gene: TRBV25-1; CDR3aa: CASSERKGSGGGDTQYF; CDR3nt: TGTGCCAGCAGTGAAAGGAAGGGTAGCGGGGGTGGCGATACGCAGTATTTT
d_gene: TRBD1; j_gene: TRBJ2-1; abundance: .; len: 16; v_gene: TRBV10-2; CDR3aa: CASSELRQGASNEQFF; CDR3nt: TGCGCCAGCAGTGAGTTGCGACAGGGGGCGAGTAATGAGCAGTTCTTC
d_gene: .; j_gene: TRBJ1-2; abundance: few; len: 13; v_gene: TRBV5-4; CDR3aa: CASSAGRYYGYTF; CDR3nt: TGTGCCAGCAGTGCGGGCAGGTATTACGGCTACACCTTC
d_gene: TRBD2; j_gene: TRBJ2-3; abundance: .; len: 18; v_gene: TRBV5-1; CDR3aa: CASSLGGTSGQTRNTQYF; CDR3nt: TGCGCCAGCAGCTTGGGTGGGACTAGCGGACAAACGAGGAATACGCAGTATTTT
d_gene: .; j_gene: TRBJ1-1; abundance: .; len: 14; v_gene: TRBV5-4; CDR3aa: CASSGGIGNTEAFF; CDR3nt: TGTGCCAGCAGCGGAGGGATTGGTAACACTGAAGCTTTCTTT
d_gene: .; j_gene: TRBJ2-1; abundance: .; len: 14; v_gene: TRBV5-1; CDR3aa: CASTAGGTYNEQFF; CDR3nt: TGCGCCAGCACTGCAGGGGGGACGTACAATGAGCAGTTCTTC
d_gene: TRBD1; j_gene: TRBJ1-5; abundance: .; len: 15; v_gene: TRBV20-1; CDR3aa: CSASGQADSNQPQHF; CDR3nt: TGCAGTGCTAGTGGACAGGCGGATAGCAATCAGCCCCAGCATTTT
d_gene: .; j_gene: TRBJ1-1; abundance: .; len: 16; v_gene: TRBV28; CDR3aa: CASSLQGREVNTEAFF; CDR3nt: TGTGCCAGCAGTTTACAGGGCAGGGAGGTGAACACTGAAGCTTTCTTT
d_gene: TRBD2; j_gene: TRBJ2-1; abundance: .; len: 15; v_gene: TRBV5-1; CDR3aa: CASSLSLAGDNEQFF; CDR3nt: TGCGCCAGCAGCTTGTCGCTAGCGGGGGACAATGAGCAGTTCTTC
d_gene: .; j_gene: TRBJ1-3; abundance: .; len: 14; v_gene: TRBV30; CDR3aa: CACEEGNSGNTIYF; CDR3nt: TGTGCCTGCGAGGAGGGGAACAGTGGAAACACCATATATTTT
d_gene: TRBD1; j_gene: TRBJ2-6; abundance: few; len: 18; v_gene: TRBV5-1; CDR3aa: CASSLDGQGAGGANVLTF; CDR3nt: TGCGCCAGCAGCTTGGACGGACAGGGGGCGGGGGGGGCCAACGTCCTGACTTTC
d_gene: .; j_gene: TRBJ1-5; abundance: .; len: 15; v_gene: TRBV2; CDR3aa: CASSLGGYSNQPQHF; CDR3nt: TGTGCCAGCTCTTTGGGGGGGTATAGCAATCAGCCCCAGCATTTT
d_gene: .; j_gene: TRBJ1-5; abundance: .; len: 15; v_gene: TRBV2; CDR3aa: CATAYGTQLNQPQHF; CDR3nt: TGTGCCACCGCTTACGGGACACAACTCAATCAGCCCCAGCATTTT
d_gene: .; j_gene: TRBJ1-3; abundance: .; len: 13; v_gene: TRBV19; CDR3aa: CASSGHSGNTIYF; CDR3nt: TGTGCCAGTAGTGGACACTCTGGAAACACCATATATTTT
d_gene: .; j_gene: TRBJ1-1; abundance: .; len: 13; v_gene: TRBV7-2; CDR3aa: CASSLAGGAEAFF; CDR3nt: TGTGCCAGCAGCTTAGCTGGCGGAGCTGAAGCTTTCTTT
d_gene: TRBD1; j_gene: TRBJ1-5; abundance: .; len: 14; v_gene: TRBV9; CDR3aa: CASSVTGEGVSQHF; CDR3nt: TGTGCCAGCAGTGTGACAGGGGAGGGGGTTTCCCAGCATTTT
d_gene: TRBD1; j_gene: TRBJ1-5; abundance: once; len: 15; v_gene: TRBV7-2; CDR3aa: CASSQGGRVAQPQHF; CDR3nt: TGTGCCAGCAGCCAAGGGGGCAGGGTGGCTCAGCCCCAGCATTTT
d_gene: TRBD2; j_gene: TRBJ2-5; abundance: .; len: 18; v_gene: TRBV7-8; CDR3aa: CASSLDIAGAYYPETQYF; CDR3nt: TGTGCCAGCAGCTTAGATATAGCGGGGGCCTACTACCCGGAGACCCAGTACTTC
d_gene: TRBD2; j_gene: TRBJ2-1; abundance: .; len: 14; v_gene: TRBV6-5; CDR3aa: CASRFDGGYNEQFF; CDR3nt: TGTGCCAGCAGATTCGACGGGGGGTACAATGAGCAGTTCTTC
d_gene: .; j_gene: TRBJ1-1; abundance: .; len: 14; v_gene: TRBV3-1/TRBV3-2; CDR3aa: CASSQDPGNTEAFF; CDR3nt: TGTGCCAGCAGCCAAGACCCTGGCAACACTGAAGCTTTCTTT
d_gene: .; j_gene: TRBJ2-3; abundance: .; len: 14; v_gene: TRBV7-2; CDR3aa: CASSLLFQGHTQYF; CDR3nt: TGTGCCAGCAGCTTACTATTTCAGGGTCATACGCAGTATTTT
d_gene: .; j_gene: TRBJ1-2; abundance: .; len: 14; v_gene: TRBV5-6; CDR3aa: CASSFGSADYGYTF; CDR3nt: TGTGCCAGCAGCTTCGGGTCAGCCGACTATGGCTACACCTTC
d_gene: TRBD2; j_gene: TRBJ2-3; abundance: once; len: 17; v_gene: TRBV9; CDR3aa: CASSDSGGLGGTDTQYF; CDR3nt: TGTGCCAGCAGCGATAGCGGGGGGCTCGGGGGCACAGATACGCAGTATTTT